This TCR beta chain was captured in a study of T cell responses to AZD1222 COVID-19 vaccine. As to this clone: The identical CDR3 is also encoded by other nucleotide sequences in the sample.

Per the germline V gene, CDR1 is LGHDT and CDR2 is YNNKEL (reference sequence). CDR3 length: 13 residues. The V end was cut by 3 bases, the J end by 7 bases, with 9 bases between. Generated by immunoSEQ multiplex PCR, the TCRdb table keeps only in-frame clones and is missing some. The table records tens of thousands of clones, 90% of them present only once. This chain joins TRBV3-1 (or the pseudogene TRBV3-2) and TRBJ1-4; D may be TRBD1 (5 bases). Sequenced here: peripheral blood, sampled on day 0 of AZD1222 vaccination. The clonotype was recovered from an adult in good health. The CDR3, as DNA: TGTGCCAGCAGCCATCGGGGGGGTGAAAAACTGTTTTTT. Amino acids: CASSHRGGEKLFF.